The clone carrying this T cell receptor beta chain was seen a handful of times. The time point here: pre-sensitization, week 0. The treatment is: therapeutic diphenylcyclopropenone sensitization with weekly scalp DPC. This record comes from a study of human T cells and chemical hapten exposure. Each CDR3 protein gets one entry after TCRdb re-called the RACE reads with MiXCR. The sample yields over 300,000 distinct CDR3 sequences, more than 4.5% seen once. The CDR3 totals 18 residues. Deletions cut 5 bases from V and 2 bases from J, with 25 bases between. Germline V gene data show CDR1 as SGHVS and CDR2 as FQNEAQ.

The sequencing used whole blood, collected in connection with sensitization to the hapten diphenylcyclopropenone (DPC). The chain carries TRBV7-8 and TRBJ2-7, with a tentative D call TRBD1 (6 bases). The clonotype was recovered from a woman aged 45 to 65 with alopecia areata. Some clones in this sample may be carry-over from other donors' samples. The CDR3 is CASSLRPRQGNWAYEQYF. The CDR3, as DNA: TGTGCCAGCAGCCTTCGTCCGCGGCAGGGGAATTGGGCCTACGAGCAGTACTTC.